This TCR beta chain emerged from a study of T cells expressing NK-cell markers. Across the whole study: HCMV serostatus: seven of eight sequenced donors positive, one negative.

For this clonotype: Its target is unknown.

Germline V gives CDR1 SGHTA, CDR2 FQGNSA. The CDR3 is 14 residues long. Study-wide results and caveats: Among several donors, these clonotypes also ranked first in the CD3+CD56-NKG2C+ fraction.

From the 5' RACE reads, TCRdb lists one entry per CDR3 protein and no DNA. This sample's table reports fewer than 200,000 distinct CDR3 sequences. The chain links TRBV7-2 to TRBJ2-2; TCRdb names TRBD2, which stays unverified in the absence of DNA. The source of this sequence is a woman between 18 and 69 years old in good health. Sequenced material: blood T cells: a sorted CD56 or NKG2C T cell subset, CD4+ or CD8+ T cells, or bulk PBMC T cells (not recorded which). CDR3 in amino acids: CASSSTRVHGELFF.